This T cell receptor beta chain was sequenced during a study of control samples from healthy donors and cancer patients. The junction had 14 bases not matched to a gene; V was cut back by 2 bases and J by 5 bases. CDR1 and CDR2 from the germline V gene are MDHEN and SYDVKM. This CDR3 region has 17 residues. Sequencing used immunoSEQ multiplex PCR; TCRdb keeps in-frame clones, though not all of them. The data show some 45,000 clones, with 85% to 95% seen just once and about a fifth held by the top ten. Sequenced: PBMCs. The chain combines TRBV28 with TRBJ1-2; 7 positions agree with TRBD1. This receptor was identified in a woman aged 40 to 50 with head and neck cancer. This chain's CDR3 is CASSLVGTAFTSYGYTF. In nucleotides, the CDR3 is TGTGCCAGCAGTTTAGTAGGGACAGCCTTTACTTCTTATGGCTACACCTTC.